Sequencing of this T cell receptor (beta chain) was carried out in a study of T-cell reconstitution after alpha-beta-depleted transplantation in children. As it was prepared, the TCRbeta library received unique molecular identifiers. TCRdb re-called the PCR reads with MiXCR, one entry per CDR3 protein. The sample carries around 230,000 distinct CDR3 sequences, approximately 15% recorded once. Study findings and constraints: Expanded clones from the graft, numbering several hundred, reportedly supplied alpha-beta T cells about two months after transplant. After one year, T-cell counts and TCRbeta diversity mostly came from new T cells. Surviving recipient T cells and intrathymic progenitors accounted for some patients' high TCRbeta diversity at day 60.

Points on this clonotype: What it binds is not known.

Germline CDR1 reads ENHRY; CDR2 reads SYGVKD. After removal of 6 bases from V and 1 base from J, the junction contained 6 bases not matched to a gene. This CDR3 comprises 15 residues. V is TRBV10-3 and J is TRBJ2-3, with 8 bases identical to TRBD2. The clonotype comes from a male patient aged 2-9 years who had a stem cell transplant for acute lymphoblastic leukemia, so the T cells may come from the graft donor. The sequences come from PBMCs, mostly from graft donor cells, collected 360 days after TCRalphabeta/CD19-depleted stem cell transplant. CDR3: CAIRGTSGGTDTQYF. The CDR3 nucleotides read TGTGCCATCAGGGGAACTAGCGGAGGCACAGATACGCAGTATTTT.